The 32 T cell receptor beta chains presented below share a single source sample, sequenced in a study of shared clonotypes between healthy human individuals. This table comes from immunoSEQ multiplex PCR, and its TCRdb copy is limited to in-frame clones, with some not included. The repertoire consists of roughly 2,500,000 clones, with 93% occurring once and the leading ten covering about 0.39%. Sequencing used naive CD4+ T cells from PBMCs. The subset here: CD45RA+ positively selected. Source of these receptors: a man between 18 and 29 years old in good health. Some clones in this sample may be carry-over from other donors' samples.

This clone was picked up one time. The chain has TRBV2 and TRBJ2-2; D unresolved. Germline V CDR1 and CDR2: SNHLY, FYNNEI. V dropped 3 bases and J dropped 0 bases, with 2 bases sitting between them. The CDR3 consists of 13 residues. The CDR3 loop is CASSDTNTGELFF. In DNA, the CDR3 is TGTGCCAGCAGTGACACGAACACCGGGGAGCTGTTTTTT.

This clone was found once. The same CDR3 also results from other DNA sequences found in this sample. The V call is TRBV14, the J call TRBJ2-7, with 13 bases matching TRBD2. Trimming cost V 4 bases and J 4 bases; bases outside gene matches: 4. The germline V gene has CDR1 SGHDN and CDR2 FVKESK. The CDR3 is 15 amino acids. The CDR3 bases are TGTGCCAGCAGCCGTGGACTAGCGGGAGTTTACGAGCAGTACTTC. Protein product: CASSRGLAGVYEQYF. The full variable domain, in which reference TRBV14 and TRBJ2-7 provide the parts outside the CDR3, is EAGVTQFPSHSVIEKGQTVTLRCDPISGHDNLYWYRRVMGKEIKFLLHFVKESKQDESGMPNNRFLAERTGGTYSTLKVQPAELEDSGVYFCASSRGLAGVYEQYFGPGTRLTVT.

The chain has TRBV4-1 and TRBJ2-7; tentatively, D is TRBD1 or TRBD2 (5 bases each). Per the germline V gene, CDR1 is MGHRA and CDR2 is YSYEKL. Trimming removed 4 bases from V and 1 base from J, with 17 bases in between. This CDR3 comprises 16 residues. CDR3 nucleotide sequence: TGCGCCAGCAGCCCACCCGGGACCGCTCCATCCTACGAGCAGTACTTC. It codes for CASSPPGTAPSYEQYF.

The V and J genes are TRBV6-5 and TRBJ1-5, with 7 bases matching TRBD1. In germline, CDR1 is MNHEY, CDR2 SVGAGI. There are 15 residues in the CDR3. The ends lost 6 bases at V and 6 bases at J; junction bases unmatched: 11. CDR3 residues: CASSPQGGGSQPQHF. The CDR3 DNA is TGTGCCAGCAGCCCTCAGGGGGGGGGAAGTCAGCCCCAGCATTTT.

The genes are TRBV18 and TRBJ2-5; either TRBD1 or TRBD2 may supply D (5 bases each). V was clipped by 0 bases and J by 5 bases, with 13 bases between them. Germline CDR1 KGHSH, CDR2 LQKENI. This CDR3 has 15 amino acids. In nucleotides, the CDR3 is TGTGCCAGCTCACCACCGGGGGTTGCGCCGGAGACCCAGTACTTC. It codes for CASSPPGVAPETQYF.

The chain employs TRBV18 and TRBJ2-2, with D perhaps TRBD1 or TRBD2 (5 bases each). This CDR3 comprises 14 residues. Germline V gene lookup returns CDR1 KGHSH and CDR2 LQKENI. V was clipped by 0 bases and J by 7 bases, with 9 bases between them. DNA of the CDR3: TGTGCCAGCTCACCACCGGGGGAGAGCGGGGAGCTGTTTTTT. This sequence encodes CASSPPGESGELFF.

This chain joins TRBV7-2 and TRBJ2-3; 9 bases fit TRBD1. The CDR3 runs 15 residues. Germline V gives CDR1 SGHTA, CDR2 FQGNSA. With V trimmed by 5 bases and J by 4 bases, 7 bases remained unmatched. The CDR3 DNA reads as TGTGCCAGCAGCCCCCGCACAGGGGGCGCAGATACGCAGTATTTT. This translates into CASSPRTGGADTQYF.

The J gene is TRBJ2-5, the V gene TRBV28; possibly TRBD1 for D (6 bases). The J call may be incorrect, as the DNA end agrees better with TRBJ2-7. The germline V gene encodes CDR1 MDHEN and CDR2 SYDVKM. The CDR3 is 15 residues long. The CDR3 here is CASSPKYRAPYEQYF. The CDR3 DNA is TGTGCCAGCAGCCCAAAGTACAGGGCACCCTACGAGCAGTACTTC.

With respect to this clone: The same CDR3 also results from other DNA sequences found in this sample. This chain joins TRBV7-3 and TRBJ2-5; the D gene is possibly TRBD2 (6 bases). The V gene lost 6 bases and the J gene lost 2 bases, with 13 bases spanning the gap. CDR3 length: 14 amino acids. Germline CDR1 and CDR2: SGHTA and FQGTGA. The CDR3 loop reads CASSPGTVQETQYF. CDR3 nucleotide sequence: TGTGCCAGCAGTCCAGGGACTGTACAAGAGACCCAGTACTTC.

The CDR3 nucleotides read TGTGCCAGCAGCTCCGGGACTAGCCCCGTGGCGCAGTATTTT. Translated, it gives CASSSGTSPVAQYF. The chain links TRBV7-7 to TRBJ2-3, with TRBD2 matching 9 bases. V lost 4 bases and J lost 10; bases outside the gene matches: 9. Germline V gene sequence: CDR1 SSHAT, CDR2 FNYEAQ (reference sequence). CDR3 length: 14 residues.

This CDR3 reads CASSAPPNYGYTF. The CDR3, as DNA: TGTGCCAGCAGCGCCCCCCCTAACTATGGCTACACCTTC. The chain combines TRBV6-5 with TRBJ1-2; unclear D gene. There are 13 residues in the CDR3. V was cut by 6 bases and J by 0 bases, with 8 bases left in between. Looked up from germline, CDR1 is MNHEY and CDR2 is SVGAGI.

The rearrangement joins TRBV30 to TRBJ1-6; D ambiguous. Trimming removed 6 bases from V and 0 bases from J, with 18 bases in between. CDR3 length: 17 amino acids. Germline V CDR1 and CDR2: GTSNPN, SVGIG (reference sequence). In DNA form, the CDR3 reads TGTGCCTGCCCAAGGACTCTATCGAGCTCCTATAATTCACCCCTCCACTTT. Translating it yields CACPRTLSSSYNSPLHF.

J is TRBJ2-7 and V is TRBV18; 8 bases line up with TRBD1. The trim removed 2 bases at V and 5 bases at J, leaving 8 bases unmatched. Germline CDR1 reads KGHSH; CDR2 reads LQKENI. The CDR3 has 15 residues. CDR3 sequence (DNA): TGTGCCAGCTCACCATCCGTCACAGGGGGGAACGAGCAGTACTTC. Amino acid sequence: CASSPSVTGGNEQYF.

This clone was counted between two and nine times. The V and J genes are TRBV6-1 and TRBJ1-5; D might be TRBD1 (6 bases). The length of the CDR3 is 13 residues. Trimming took off 6 bases at V and 4 bases at J, with 10 bases between the two ends. Germline values: CDR1 MNHNS, CDR2 SASEGT. CDR3 bases: TGTGCCAGCAGCAACAGGGTTAATCAGCCCCAGCATTTT. Translation: CASSNRVNQPQHF.

The rearrangement uses TRBV9 and TRBJ2-1; 11 bases are a match to TRBD2. Germline values: CDR1 SGDLS, CDR2 YYNGEE. The junction had 3 bases not matched to a gene; V was cut back by 0 bases and J by 4 bases. CDR3 length: 16 residues. CDR3 loop: CASSVVRTSGYNEQFF. CDR3 nucleotide sequence: TGTGCCAGCAGCGTAGTTAGGACTAGCGGGTACAATGAGCAGTTCTTC.

This chain uses TRBV5-8 with TRBJ2-7, with D perhaps TRBD1 (6 bases). Per the germline V gene, CDR1 is SGHTS and CDR2 is YDEGEE. The CDR3 sequence is 16 residues long. Trimming removed 0 bases from V and 4 bases from J, with 17 bases in between. This chain's CDR3 is CASSLEQGHTRYEQYF. The CDR3 coding sequence is TGTGCCAGCAGCTTGGAACAGGGCCACACAAGATACGAGCAGTACTTC.

The chain recombines TRBV4-3 with TRBJ2-3; the D gene is possibly TRBD2 (6 bases). The germline CDR1 and CDR2 sequences are LGHNA and YSLEER. CDR3 length equals 16 residues. Deletions cut 0 bases from V and 4 bases from J, with 14 bases between. The CDR3 spells CASSQDGVSGADTQYF. For the CDR3, the DNA is TGCGCCAGCAGCCAAGACGGCGTGTCGGGGGCAGATACGCAGTATTTT.

The rearrangement joins TRBV4-1 to TRBJ2-7; TRBD1 is a possible D gene (6 bases). This CDR3 has 16 residues. The V gene's germline CDR1 is MGHRA and CDR2 YSYEKL. Trimming took 1 base from V and 4 from J, leaving 17 bases between them. The CDR3 region is CASSQVHGDKRYEQYF. The CDR3 nucleotides read TGCGCCAGCAGCCAAGTTCACGGGGACAAGAGATACGAGCAGTACTTC.

The gene calls are TRBV5-1 and TRBJ2-5; D is unclear. The CDR3 extends over 16 amino acids. Looked up from germline, CDR1 is SGHRS and CDR2 is YFSETQ. Trimming stripped 4 bases from V and 5 bases from J, with 21 bases between. CDR3 in DNA: TGCGCCAGCAGCACCTCGGGCGCCTTGGCTGAGGAGACCCAGTACTTC. Protein sequence: CASSTSGALAEETQYF.

This clone was seen a few times. The chain is built from TRBV11-2 and TRBJ1-4, with 9 bases that match TRBD1. Germline V gene sequence: CDR1 SGHAT, CDR2 FQNNGV. J lost 7 bases, V lost 5 bases, and 8 bases had no gene match. This CDR3 region has 15 residues. CDR3: CASSHRGTGIEKLFF. CDR3 DNA: TGTGCCAGCAGCCACCGTGGGACAGGGATTGAAAAACTGTTTTTT.

The chain couples TRBV7-3 to TRBJ2-2; D not certain. Trimming stripped 5 bases from V and 0 bases from J, with 16 bases between. CDR3 size: 17 residues. In germline, CDR1 is SGHTA, CDR2 FQGTGA. The CDR3 DNA sequence: TGTGCCAGCAGCCAAAATTTTTACGGACCGAACACCGGGGAGCTGTTTTTT. This sequence encodes CASSQNFYGPNTGELFF.

This clone has a handful of counts. The chain has TRBV7-9 and TRBJ1-2; 8 bases agree with TRBD1. CDR3 size: 14 residues. V gave up 5 bases and J gave up 3 bases; unmatched junction bases: 5. CDR1 is SEHNR, CDR2 FQNEAQ, per germline (reference sequence). This chain's CDR3 is CASSPGGADYGYTF. CDR3 DNA sequence: TGTGCCAGCAGCCCAGGGGGCGCAGACTATGGCTACACCTTC.

The chain combines TRBV7-2 with TRBJ1-1; no definite D call. In germline, CDR1 is SGHTA, CDR2 FQGNSA. This CDR3 contains 14 residues. Trimming stripped 1 base from V and 3 bases from J, with 9 bases between. CDR3 in amino acids: CASSLDPIDTEAFF. CDR3 nucleotide sequence: TGTGCCAGCAGCTTAGACCCCATCGACACTGAAGCTTTCTTT.

The genes are TRBV4-2 and TRBJ2-1, with D unclear. Germline V gene lookup returns CDR1 LGHNA and CDR2 YNFKEQ. The CDR3 covers 17 residues. V shed 1 base and J shed 4 bases, with 17 bases lying between them. CDR3 loop: CASSQAVASGVYNEQFF. In DNA form, the CDR3 reads TGTGCCAGCAGCCAAGCGGTGGCCAGTGGCGTGTACAATGAGCAGTTCTTC.

The rearrangement joins TRBV7-2 to TRBJ1-2, with 8 bases identical to TRBD1. With 5 bases clipped from V and 6 bases from J, the junction kept 5 bases outside the gene matches. The CDR3 spans 13 residues. Germline V gene data show CDR1 as SGHTA and CDR2 as FQGNSA. In DNA form, the CDR3 reads TGTGCCAGCAGCCTGACAGGGGCGCATGGCTACACCTTC. Amino acids: CASSLTGAHGYTF. Complete variable domain (other parts from reference TRBV7-2 and TRBJ1-2): GAGVSQSPSNKVTEKGKDVELRCDPISGHTALYWYRQSLGQGLEFLIYFQGNSAPDKSGLPSDRFSAERTGGSVSTLTIQRTQQEDSAVYLCASSLTGAHGYTFGSGTRLTVV.

This clone appeared once. The J gene is TRBJ2-7, the V gene TRBV5-1; TRBD1 matches at 9 bases. There are 15 residues in the CDR3. The germline CDR1 and CDR2 sequences are SGHRS and YFSETQ. V lost 3 bases, J lost 4 bases, and 8 bases stayed unmatched. The CDR3: CASSWRDRVGYEQYF. In nucleotides, the CDR3 is TGCGCCAGCAGCTGGAGGGACAGGGTAGGATACGAGCAGTACTTC.

V is TRBV28 and J is TRBJ2-7; D gene ambiguous. The V end lost 8 bases, the J end lost 2 bases, and 13 bases lay between the germline ends. Germline CDR1 and CDR2: MDHEN and SYDVKM. The CDR3 has 13 amino acids. The CDR3 spells CASARHRAYEQYF. The CDR3 DNA reads TGTGCCAGCGCAAGACATCGGGCCTACGAGCAGTACTTC.

With regard to this clone: This same CDR3 is encoded by further DNA sequences in the sample. The V and J genes are TRBV5-1 and TRBJ2-1, with 9 bases lining up with TRBD2. The trim removed 0 bases at V and 6 bases at J, leaving 4 bases unmatched. Germline lookup yields CDR1 SGHRS and CDR2 YFSETQ. The CDR3 totals 15 residues. The CDR3 loop is CASSLGREGRNEQFF. CDR3 nucleotide sequence: TGCGCCAGCAGCTTGGGGCGGGAGGGCCGCAATGAGCAGTTCTTC.

The rearrangement uses TRBV28 and TRBJ1-5; D possibly corresponds to TRBD1 (5 bases). CDR1 and CDR2 (germline): MDHEN, SYDVKM. The CDR3 has 16 residues. Deletions cut 5 bases from V and 5 bases from J, with 19 bases between. The CDR3 bases are TGTGCCAGCAGTCCCATAACCCGACAGAGCTATCAGCCCCAGCATTTT. Translation: CASSPITRQSYQPQHF. The entire variable domain, with the rest obtained from reference TRBV28 and TRBJ1-5, is as follows: DVKVTQSSRYLVKRTGEKVFLECVQDMDHENMFWYRQDPGLGLRLIYFSYDVKMKEKGDIPEGYSVSREKKERFSLILESASTNQTSMYLCASSPITRQSYQPQHFGDGTRLSIL.

A single count supports this clone. The chain recombines TRBV5-1 with TRBJ2-7, with TRBD2 matching over 7 bases. The CDR3 extends over 14 amino acids. J gave up 7 bases and V 4 bases, and 11 bases lay outside the gene matches. Per germline, CDR1 SGHRS and CDR2 YFSETQ. The CDR3 nucleotides read TGCGCCAGCAGCCAGCGGGAACCTTTATTGGAGCAGTACTTC. Protein product: CASSQREPLLEQYF.

Here the CDR3 DNA reads TGTGCCAGCAGCTTACGGGCTAGCGGTTACAATGAGCAGTTCTTC. It specifies CASSLRASGYNEQFF. V and J are TRBV7-9 and TRBJ2-1; the match to TRBD2 covers 7 bases. Germline-derived CDR1 and CDR2 are SEHNR and FQNEAQ (reference sequence). This CDR3 is 15 amino acids long. Unmatched junction bases numbered 5, after V lost 2 bases and J lost 4 bases.

The chain uses TRBV7-3 and TRBJ1-2; D is ambiguous. With 2 bases removed from V and 6 bases from J, the gap between germline ends came to 7 bases. Looked up from germline, CDR1 is SGHTA and CDR2 is FQGTGA. The CDR3 is made up of 12 amino acids. The CDR3 DNA sequence: TGTGCCAGCAGCTTAGCAGGAAATGGCTACACCTTC. Residues: CASSLAGNGYTF.